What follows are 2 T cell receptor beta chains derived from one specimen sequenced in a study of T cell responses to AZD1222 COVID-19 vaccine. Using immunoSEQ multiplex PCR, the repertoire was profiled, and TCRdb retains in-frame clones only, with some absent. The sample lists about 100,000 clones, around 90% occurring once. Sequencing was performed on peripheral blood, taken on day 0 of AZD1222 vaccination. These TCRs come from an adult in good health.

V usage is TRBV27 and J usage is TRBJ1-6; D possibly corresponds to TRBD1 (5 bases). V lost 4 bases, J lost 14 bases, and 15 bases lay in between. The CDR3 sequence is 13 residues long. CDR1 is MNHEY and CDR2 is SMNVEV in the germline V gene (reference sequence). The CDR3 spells CASSSDRGTSLHF. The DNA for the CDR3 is TGTGCCAGCAGTTCCGATAGGGGTACGTCCCTCCACTTT.

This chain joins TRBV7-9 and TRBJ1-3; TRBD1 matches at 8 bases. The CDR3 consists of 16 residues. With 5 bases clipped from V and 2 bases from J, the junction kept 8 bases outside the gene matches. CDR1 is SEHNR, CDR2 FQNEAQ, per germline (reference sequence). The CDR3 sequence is CASSKTGTGPGNTIYF. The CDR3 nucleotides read TGTGCCAGCAGCAAAACCGGGACAGGTCCTGGAAACACCATATATTTT.